The 17 T cell receptor beta chains in this list originate from one sample, sequenced in a study of vaccination and CD4 T cells after COVID-19. Sequencing of cultured CD4+ T cell DNA used the Oncomine TCR Beta short-read assay. In TCRdb, the PCR reads were re-called with MiXCR into one record per CDR3 protein. Here the sample spans around 14,000 distinct CDR3 sequences, roughly 51% being singletons. These receptors have no known antigen. Described treatment: roughly nine-day PBMC culture with coronavirus spike peptide pools or control peptides (ViraFEST assay). What was sequenced was CD4+ T cells from blood, cultured in vitro. These receptors were obtained from a human donor who had recovered from COVID-19.

V is TRBV20-1 and J is TRBJ2-1; possibly TRBD2 for D (7 bases). Looked up from germline, CDR1 is DFQATT and CDR2 is SNEGSKA (reference sequence). V lost 4 bases and J lost 10, with 26 bases in between. The CDR3 is 16 residues long. The CDR3 DNA reads as TGCAGTGCTAACCCTTTCCGTAGGGGGGGAAATATCGAGCAGTTCTTC. It is translated as CSANPFRRGGNIEQFF.

This clonotype has a handful of counts. The chain employs TRBV6-5 and TRBJ1-1; 10 bases match TRBD1. Germline loops: CDR1 MNHEY, CDR2 SVGAGI. V lost 0 bases, J lost 10 bases, and 8 bases stayed unmatched. The CDR3 runs 15 residues. The CDR3 coding sequence is TGTGCCAGCAGTTACTCGGCGGACAGGGGGTGGATAGCTTTCTTT. The encoded protein is CASSYSADRGWIAFF.

This clonotype was seen just once. The chain recombines TRBV14 with TRBJ1-1, with D tentatively TRBD1 (6 bases). Trimming took 1 base from V and 4 from J, leaving 10 bases between them. This CDR3 is 14 amino acids long. Germline lookup yields CDR1 SGHDN and CDR2 FVKESK. CDR3 sequence: CASSQVRGFTEAFF. CDR3 in DNA: TGTGCCAGCAGCCAAGTCAGGGGTTTCACTGAAGCTTTCTTT.

The table lists this clonotype with a few counts. The chain couples TRBV30 to TRBJ1-2; tentative D call: TRBD1 (6 bases). The CDR3 consists of 18 residues. In germline, CDR1 is GTSNPN, CDR2 SVGIG (reference sequence). The V end was cut by 1 base, the J end by 0 bases, with 21 bases between. CDR3 nucleotides: TGTGCCTGGAGTGCACCAAGGGGGGGGAAACGGGCTAACTATGGCTACACCTTC. Translation: CAWSAPRGGKRANYGYTF.

This clonotype has a handful of counts. V gene TRBV4-3 combines with J gene TRBJ2-2; 8 bases fit TRBD2. This CDR3 has 17 amino acids. Trimming removed 4 bases from V and 5 bases from J; junction bases left unmatched: 12. Germline assignment: CDR1 LGHNA and CDR2 YSLEER. This chain's CDR3 is CASSRPQAGVGTGELFF. The CDR3 coding sequence is TGCGCCAGCAGCCGGCCCCAAGCGGGAGTAGGTACCGGGGAGCTGTTTTTT.

This clonotype was found a few times. V is TRBV27 and J is TRBJ1-2; D perhaps matches TRBD1 (5 bases). The V end was cut by 4 bases, the J end by 7 bases, with 19 bases between. The CDR3 runs 15 residues. Germline-derived CDR1 and CDR2 are MNHEY and SMNVEV (reference sequence). CDR3 nucleotide sequence: TGTGCCAGCAGTTATCAATCCGGGATGCAGGGTGGCTACACCTTC. Its translation is CASSYQSGMQGGYTF.

CDR3 sequence: CATSEGQGHQPQHF. The CDR3 nucleotides are TGTGCCACCAGTGAAGGACAGGGGCATCAGCCCCAGCATTTT. The V gene is TRBV24-1, the J gene TRBJ1-5; 9 positions match TRBD1. The V segment lost 4 bases and the J segment 5 bases; nucleotides outside the gene matches: 2. Germline V lookup: CDR1 KGHDR, CDR2 SFDVKD. This CDR3 spans 14 amino acids.

The rearrangement joins TRBV7-9 to TRBJ1-1; D unresolved. The CDR3 covers 12 residues. Germline V gene sequence: CDR1 SEHNR, CDR2 FQNEAQ (reference sequence). Trimming shortened V by 8 bases and J by 6 bases, and 13 bases separated the two germline ends. The chain's CDR3 is CASVGYMSEAFF. Written as DNA, the CDR3 is TGTGCCAGCGTGGGGTATATGTCTGAAGCTTTCTTT.

This clonotype showed up just a few times. The rearrangement joins TRBV27 to TRBJ1-2, with D perhaps matching TRBD1 (6 bases). The CDR3 runs 14 residues. The V end was cut by 3 bases, the J end by 8 bases, with 16 bases between. The germline CDR1 and CDR2 sequences are MNHEY and SMNVEV (reference sequence). The CDR3 protein is CASSLGRGASGYTF. In DNA form, the CDR3 reads TGTGCCAGCAGTTTGGGCCGGGGGGCCTCGGGCTACACCTTC.

To note about this clonotype: The conserved phenylalanine or tryptophan is not found at the CDR3 terminus, so this likely reflects a read error. J is TRBJ1-1 and V is TRBV2, with 9 bases identical to TRBD1. The CDR3 runs to 12 residues. V gave up 6 bases and J gave up 4 bases; unmatched junction bases: 0. Looked up from germline, CDR1 is SNHLY and CDR2 is FYNNEI. The CDR3 DNA sequence: TGTGCCAGCAGGGGACAGGGCACTGAAGCTTTCTCT. Its translation is CASRGQGTEAFS.

The rearrangement joins TRBV11-3 to TRBJ2-3; a possible D gene is TRBD2 (6 bases). Germline V gives CDR1 SGHNT, CDR2 YENEEA. V was cut by 5 bases and J by 2 bases, with 11 bases left in between. The CDR3 consists of 14 residues. The CDR3: CASSPRDLTDTQYF. The CDR3 DNA sequence: TGTGCCAGCAGCCCGCGGGACCTCACAGATACGCAGTATTTT.

This clonotype was picked up a small number of times. V is TRBV28 and J is TRBJ1-2; 7 bases agree with TRBD1. The V gene end was trimmed by 3 bases and the J gene end by 0 bases; junction bases not matched to a gene: 4. This CDR3 spans 15 amino acids. Germline V lookup: CDR1 MDHEN, CDR2 SYDVKM. CDR3 coding DNA: TGTGCCAGCAGTTTTTCAGGGGGATCTAACTATGGCTACACCTTC. Translated: CASSFSGGSNYGYTF.

The chain employs TRBV7-2 and TRBJ2-1; 9 nucleotides agree with TRBD1. This CDR3 region has 16 residues. V lost 2 bases, J lost 0 bases, and 2 bases stayed unmatched. Germline-derived CDR1 and CDR2 are SGHTA and FQGNSA. The CDR3 DNA follows: TGTGCCAGCAGCTTACAGACAGGGGGCTCCTACAATGAGCAGTTCTTC. Protein product: CASSLQTGGSYNEQFF.

This clonotype was seen only a few times. CDR3 protein: CSAPAAQARGNTEAFF. CDR3 coding DNA: TGCAGTGCGCCCGCGGCACAGGCGAGAGGGAACACTGAAGCTTTCTTT. This chain joins TRBV20-1 and TRBJ1-1, with D perhaps matching TRBD1 (5 bases). The V and J ends lost 6 bases and 1 base respectively, with 21 bases between them. The CDR3 has 16 residues. CDR1 is DFQATT and CDR2 is SNEGSKA in the germline V gene (reference sequence).

There are a few counts of this clonotype. The gene calls are TRBV6-1 and TRBJ1-1, with 8 positions matching TRBD1. The trim removed 5 bases at V and 1 base at J, leaving 6 bases unmatched. CDR3 length equals 15 residues. The germline gives CDR1 MNHNS, CDR2 SASEGT. The CDR3, as DNA: TGTGCCAGCAGTATTCTCGACAGGGGGAACACTGAAGCTTTCTTT. It specifies CASSILDRGNTEAFF.

A few counts support this clonotype. The V and J genes are TRBV7-2 and TRBJ1-2; weak D call: TRBD1 (5 bases). Per the germline V gene, CDR1 is SGHTA and CDR2 is FQGNSA. V gave up 0 bases and J gave up 4 bases, with 21 bases separating them. The CDR3 extends over 18 amino acids. The CDR3 spells CASSLAQNRLLEGYGYTF. The CDR3 DNA is TGTGCCAGCAGCTTAGCGCAAAACAGGCTCCTAGAAGGCTATGGCTACACCTTC.

This chain connects TRBV5-1 to TRBJ2-7, with 8 nucleotides matching TRBD2. Germline values: CDR1 SGHRS, CDR2 YFSETQ. The CDR3 contains 14 residues. V gave up 7 bases and J gave up 5 bases; unmatched junction bases: 11. This chain's CDR3 is CASRSVAGKNEQYF. DNA for the CDR3: TGCGCCAGCCGGTCGGTAGCGGGAAAGAACGAGCAGTACTTC.